A single sample is the source of the 31 T cell receptor beta chains below, sequenced in a study of T cell repertoires in cytomegalovirus infection. Each CDR3 protein gets one entry after TCRdb re-called the reads with MiXCR. The sample gives approximately 500,000 distinct CDR3 sequences, about 33% of which show up once; roughly 17% is in the top ten. Their cognate antigens are unknown. The sample in question was cultured PBMCs, obtained from culture after CMV antigen stimulation. The receptors originated from a human donor in good health (CMV status not recorded). Some clones in this sample may be carry-over from other donors' samples.

V is TRBV6-2 or TRBV6-3 and J is TRBJ2-1, with a possible D match to TRBD2 (6 bases). Germline-derived CDR1 and CDR2 are MNHEY and SVGEGT. With 5 bases removed from V and 3 bases from J, the gap between germline ends came to 17 bases. The CDR3 contains 16 residues. CDR3 sequence reads: CASSESFGGFYNEQFF. DNA for the CDR3: TGTGCCAGCAGTGAATCCTTCGGGGGATTCTACAATGAGCAGTTCTTC.

The chain couples TRBV5-4 to TRBJ2-2; D is ambiguous. Trimming shortened V by 3 bases and J by 6 bases, and 15 bases separated the two germline ends. CDR3 length equals 15 residues. The germline V gene has CDR1 SGHNT and CDR2 YYREEE (reference sequence). CDR3 in DNA: TGTGCCAGCAGCTCGAGTCAGGAACCTCCCGGGGAGCTGTTTTTT. Its protein is CASSSSQEPPGELFF.

The rearrangement uses TRBV14 and TRBJ2-7, with D tentatively TRBD1 (6 bases). This CDR3 contains 14 residues. Trimming cost V 2 bases and J 0 bases, with 8 bases left between them. Germline CDR1 reads SGHDN; CDR2 reads FVKESK. CDR3 in DNA: TGTGCCAGCAGCCAAAGGGGGTTCTCCTACGAGCAGTACTTC. Translation: CASSQRGFSYEQYF. Complete variable domain (other parts from reference TRBV14 and TRBJ2-7): EAGVTQFPSHSVIEKGQTVTLRCDPISGHDNLYWYRRVMGKEIKFLLHFVKESKQDESGMPNNRFLAERTGGTYSTLKVQPAELEDSGVYFCASSQRGFSYEQYFGPGTRLTVT.

This chain joins TRBV3-1 and TRBJ2-3, with D possibly called TRBD1 or TRBD2 (6 bases each). Germline V gene data show CDR1 as LGHDT and CDR2 as YNNKEL (reference sequence). V shed 1 base and J shed 3 bases, with 11 bases lying between them. The length of the CDR3 is 15 residues. Here the CDR3 reads CASSQGGGFTDTQYF. In nucleotides, the CDR3 is TGTGCCAGCAGCCAAGGAGGGGGGTTTACAGATACGCAGTATTTT.

This clonotype was recorded at least ten times. The chain joins TRBV7-2 to TRBJ2-3; no firm D call. This CDR3 is built from 15 residues. The ends were cut back, 1 base at V and 3 bases at J, with 11 bases in the middle. The germline V gene has CDR1 SGHTA and CDR2 FQGNSA. CDR3 protein: CASSLGAGRTDTQYF. Written as DNA, the CDR3 is TGTGCCAGCAGCTTAGGGGCAGGACGAACAGATACGCAGTATTTT. Based on the CDR3 plus reference TRBV7-2 and TRBJ2-3, the full variable domain is GAGVSQSPSNKVTEKGKDVELRCDPISGHTALYWYRQSLGQGLEFLIYFQGNSAPDKSGLPSDRFSAERTGGSVSTLTIQRTQQEDSAVYLCASSLGAGRTDTQYFGPGTRLTVL.

This clonotype appeared a few times. The rearrangement links TRBV7-2 to TRBJ2-4; TRBD2 aligns across 7 bases. V lost 1 base and J lost 6; bases outside the gene matches: 12. This CDR3 spans 17 amino acids. CDR1 is SGHTA and CDR2 is FQGNSA in the germline V gene. CDR3 coding DNA: TGTGCCAGCAGCTTAGAGCGGGGTGGCAGAGGGCGAAACATTCAGTACTTC. Translated, it gives CASSLERGGRGRNIQYF.

This clonotype appeared many times. The genes are TRBV7-2 and TRBJ2-7; D is possibly TRBD1 (5 bases). The CDR3 covers 13 residues. Trimming removed 5 bases from V and 5 bases from J, with 13 bases in between. CDR1 and CDR2 (germline): SGHTA, FQGNSA. The CDR3 DNA reads as TGTGCCAGCAGCCCCGAGGTAGGGGACGAGCAGTACGTC. Translating gives CASSPEVGDEQYV.

This clonotype was seen more than once but under ten times. The rearrangement uses TRBV7-2 and TRBJ2-7, with D unresolved. V gave up 3 bases and J gave up 3 bases, with 9 bases separating them. In germline, CDR1 is SGHTA, CDR2 FQGNSA. The CDR3 contains 13 residues. CDR3 bases: TGTGCCAGCAGCTTTGCGGAGAACTACGAGCAGTACGTC. Translated, it gives CASSFAENYEQYV.

The V call is TRBV20-1, the J call TRBJ2-1; 7 bases are a match to TRBD2. This CDR3 spans 13 amino acids. Germline loops: CDR1 DFQATT, CDR2 SNEGSKA (reference sequence). Trimming took 6 bases from V and 13 from J; bases not matched to a gene: 15. CDR3 amino acids: CSATERERGAQFF. Written as DNA, the CDR3 is TGCAGTGCCACTGAAAGGGAGCGGGGCGCCCAGTTCTTC.

This clonotype came up a few times. This chain uses TRBV6-1 with TRBJ1-2, with 7 bases fitting TRBD1. CDR3 length equals 14 residues. Germline assignment: CDR1 MNHNS and CDR2 SASEGT. The V gene end was trimmed by 8 bases and the J gene end by 7 bases; junction bases not matched to a gene: 13. In DNA form, the CDR3 reads TGTGCCAGCCAACCCGGGACAGTATATGTTGGCTACACCTTC. Encoded protein: CASQPGTVYVGYTF.

The chain uses TRBV19 and TRBJ2-2; possible D gene TRBD2, 5 bases. This CDR3 region has 15 residues. CDR1 is LNHDA and CDR2 is SQIVND in the germline V gene (reference sequence). The V end lost 5 bases, the J end lost 5 bases, and 15 bases lay between the germline ends. The CDR3 spells CASSPPPRVTGELFF. In DNA form, the CDR3 reads TGTGCCAGTAGTCCGCCCCCGAGGGTAACCGGGGAGCTGTTTTTT.

This clonotype was counted between two and nine times. The chain has TRBV4-3 and TRBJ2-3; D gene unclear. V shed 0 bases and J shed 2 bases, with 12 bases lying between them. The CDR3 has 16 amino acids. From germline, CDR1 is LGHNA and CDR2 YSLEER. The CDR3 sequence: CASSQDGRSHTDTQYF. The DNA of the CDR3 is TGCGCCAGCAGCCAAGACGGGCGCAGTCACACAGATACGCAGTATTTT.

The J gene is TRBJ1-3, the V gene TRBV4-1; 9 bases are a match to TRBD1. J lost 3 bases, V lost 3 bases, and 6 bases had no gene match. The CDR3 is 16 amino acids. The V gene's germline CDR1 is MGHRA and CDR2 YSYEKL. The CDR3 DNA is TGCGCCAGCAGCCAGGGGACAGGGCAAATTGGAAACACCATATATTTT. Its translation: CASSQGTGQIGNTIYF.

The chain links TRBV7-6 to TRBJ1-1, with D possibly being TRBD1 (6 bases). Trimming took off 4 bases at V and 0 bases at J, with 9 bases between the two ends. CDR3 length equals 14 residues. The V gene's germline CDR1 is SGHVS and CDR2 FNYEAQ. The CDR3, as DNA: TGTGCCAGCAGCTCCAGGACAGTGAACACTGAAGCTTTCTTT. It yields the protein CASSSRTVNTEAFF.

The chain links TRBV28 to TRBJ2-5; D could derive from TRBD1 or TRBD2 (5 bases each). The V and J ends lost 7 bases and 1 base respectively, with 19 bases between them. Germline CDR1 reads MDHEN; CDR2 reads SYDVKM. The CDR3 sequence is 16 residues long. The chain's CDR3 is CASTSLGVGVQETQYF. CDR3 DNA sequence: TGTGCCAGCACCTCACTAGGGGTAGGGGTCCAAGAGACCCAGTACTTC.

This chain uses TRBV7-9 with TRBJ1-2; D unclear. V was trimmed by 1 base and J by 6 bases, leaving 12 bases between them. The CDR3 totals 14 residues. Germline-derived CDR1 and CDR2 are SEHNR and FQNEAQ (reference sequence). CDR3 DNA sequence: TGTGCCAGCAGCTTAGAAGGCGGGTCGCATGGCTACACCTTC. This sequence encodes CASSLEGGSHGYTF.

This clonotype was recorded a few times. The chain combines TRBV7-6 with TRBJ2-3; 8 bases map to TRBD2. Per the germline V gene, CDR1 is SGHVS and CDR2 is FNYEAQ. V shed 5 bases and J 2 bases; nucleotides not matched to a gene: 3. The CDR3 sequence is 14 residues long. The CDR3 reads CASSQREHTDTQYF. CDR3 DNA: TGTGCCAGCAGCCAGCGGGAGCACACAGATACGCAGTATTTT.

This clonotype was detected only a few times. The chain is built from TRBV27 and TRBJ2-1, with D possibly TRBD1 on 6 matching bases. Trimming shortened V by 0 bases and J by 13 bases, and 13 bases separated the two germline ends. Germline CDR1 is MNHEY and CDR2 is SMNVEV (reference sequence). The CDR3 totals 13 residues. The DNA of the CDR3 is TGTGCCAGCAGTTTATCACTTTGGGACACACAGTTCTTC. This gives the protein CASSLSLWDTQFF.

V and J are TRBV12-3 or TRBV12-4 and TRBJ2-7, with D possibly matching TRBD1 (5 bases). Trimming cost V 6 bases and J 3 bases, with 21 bases left between them. This CDR3 is built from 16 residues. CDR3 amino acids: CASSLSLQDKNYEQYF. The CDR3 region has the DNA TGTGCCAGCAGCTTATCTCTACAGGACAAGAACTACGAGCAGTACTTC.

The rearrangement links TRBV7-9 to TRBJ2-3, with unresolved D. Germline-derived CDR1 and CDR2 are SEHNR and FQNEAQ (reference sequence). This CDR3 comprises 14 residues. With 3 bases removed from V and 2 bases from J, the gap between germline ends came to 9 bases. The DNA of the CDR3 is TGTGCCAGCAGCTTTCGGACCACCACAGATACGCAGTATTTT. Amino acids: CASSFRTTTDTQYF.

The rearrangement uses TRBV28 and TRBJ2-7; 8 nucleotides match TRBD1. Trimming cost V 7 bases and J 2 bases; bases outside gene matches: 4. Germline V CDR1 and CDR2: MDHEN, SYDVKM. The CDR3 has 13 amino acids. The CDR3: CASTPGQAYEQYF. CDR3 coding DNA: TGTGCCAGCACCCCGGGACAGGCCTACGAGCAGTACTTC.

The chain employs TRBV7-2 and TRBJ2-1, with 10 bases fitting TRBD2. CDR1 and CDR2 (germline): SGHTA, FQGNSA. The ends lost 2 bases at V and 5 bases at J; junction bases unmatched: 12. The CDR3 has 18 amino acids. The CDR3 nucleotides are TGTGCCAGCAGCTTAAATAATACAACCGGGACTAGCGACAATGAGCAGTTCTTC. Amino acid sequence: CASSLNNTTGTSDNEQFF.

This clonotype was observed a single time. The chain links TRBV7-3 to TRBJ2-3; 11 nucleotides align to TRBD2. Germline V CDR1 and CDR2: SGHTA, FQGTGA. This CDR3 has 17 amino acids. V lost 3 bases to trimming and J lost 4 bases; unmatched junction nucleotides: 9. This CDR3 is CASSLSTTSGKADTQYF. The CDR3 coding sequence is TGTGCCAGCAGCTTGTCCACGACTAGCGGGAAAGCAGATACGCAGTATTTT.

This clonotype was seen only a few times. The CDR3 region is CASSVRPGDLNEQFF. The CDR3 region has the DNA TGTGCCAGCAGCGTACGTCCGGGCGACCTGAATGAGCAGTTCTTC. The chain couples TRBV9 to TRBJ2-1; the D is unclear. The CDR3 has 15 amino acids. Per the germline V gene, CDR1 is SGDLS and CDR2 is YYNGEE. V was pared by 1 base and J by 7 bases, with 15 bases between.

The genes are TRBV7-6 and TRBJ2-3; either TRBD1 or TRBD2 may fit D (5 bases each). The CDR3 is 15 residues long. Germline CDR1 reads SGHVS; CDR2 reads FNYEAQ. V was cut by 5 bases and J by 2 bases, with 14 bases left in between. CDR3 coding DNA: TGTGCCAGCAGCCCAACTAGGGGCCCCACAGATACGCAGTATTTT. This sequence encodes CASSPTRGPTDTQYF. The variable domain in full, completed from reference TRBV7-6 and TRBJ2-3, reads GAGVSQSPRYKVTKRGQDVALRCDPISGHVSLYWYRQALGQGPEFLTYFNYEAQQDKSGLPNDRFSAERPEGSISTLTIQRTEQRDSAMYRCASSPTRGPTDTQYFGPGTRLTVL.

The chain joins TRBV18 to TRBJ1-3, with D uncertain. The germline V gene encodes CDR1 KGHSH and CDR2 LQKENI. V was cut by 2 bases and J by 1 base, with 12 bases left in between. There are 16 residues in the CDR3. CDR3 region: CASSPSGGGSGNTIYF. Here the CDR3 DNA reads TGTGCCAGCTCACCATCCGGAGGAGGATCTGGAAACACCATATATTTT.

This chain uses TRBV11-2 with TRBJ2-3; 10 positions match TRBD2. The CDR3 has 16 residues. Germline assignment: CDR1 SGHAT and CDR2 FQNNGV. Trimming cost V 0 bases and J 2 bases; bases outside gene matches: 2. The CDR3 sequence: CASSLEAGGNTDTQYF. In DNA, the CDR3 is TGTGCCAGCAGCTTAGAAGCGGGAGGGAACACAGATACGCAGTATTTT.

This clonotype has only a few counts. This chain uses TRBV7-2 with TRBJ2-3; D is possibly TRBD2 (5 bases). The ends were cut back, 3 bases at V and 0 bases at J, with 13 bases in the middle. Germline V gene data show CDR1 as SGHTA and CDR2 as FQGNSA. This CDR3 is built from 16 residues. The CDR3 sequence: CASSLEVLGSTDTQYF. CDR3 DNA sequence: TGTGCCAGCAGCTTGGAGGTCCTAGGTAGCACAGATACGCAGTATTTT.

The J gene is TRBJ2-7, the V gene TRBV6-2 or TRBV6-3; 8 nucleotides match TRBD2. The CDR3 is 15 residues long. Trimming removed 4 bases from V and 3 bases from J; junction bases left unmatched: 8. The germline V gene has CDR1 MNHEY and CDR2 SVGEGT. In nucleotides, the CDR3 is TGTGCCAGCAGTTCCGATCTCGCGGGAGGCTACGAGCAGTACTTC. This sequence encodes CASSSDLAGGYEQYF.

In this sample, this clonotype turned up many times. V is TRBV7-2 and J is TRBJ1-1, with 7 bases matching TRBD1. Germline CDR1 is SGHTA and CDR2 is FQGNSA. The CDR3 consists of 15 residues. With V trimmed by 4 bases and J by 0 bases, 5 bases remained unmatched. The CDR3 sequence: CASSYRDSMNTEAFF. In DNA, the CDR3 is TGTGCCAGCAGCTACAGGGACAGCATGAACACTGAAGCTTTCTTT.

This clonotype was seen a few times. The chain joins TRBV12-3 or TRBV12-4 to TRBJ2-1; 10 nucleotides align to TRBD1. The J segment lost 6 bases and the V segment lost 5 bases, leaving 4 bases of the junction unmatched. The CDR3 sequence is 14 residues long. CDR3 amino acids: CASSPRTGGNEQFF. The CDR3 DNA is TGTGCCAGCAGTCCCAGGACAGGGGGCAATGAGCAGTTCTTC.